This passage covers 3 T cell receptor beta chains from one sample sequenced in a study of shared clonotypes between healthy human individuals. Using immunoSEQ multiplex PCR, the repertoire was profiled, and TCRdb retains in-frame clones only, with some absent. Among roughly 2.5 million clones listed, approximately 90% were seen once. Sequenced: naive CD4+ T cells sorted from blood. The subset here: CD45RA+ positively selected. These receptors were obtained from a young man in good health.

The J gene is TRBJ2-7, the V gene TRBV4-1, with D perhaps TRBD1 or TRBD2 (5 bases each). CDR1 is MGHRA and CDR2 is YSYEKL in the germline V gene. Trimming took off 0 bases at V and 0 bases at J, with 12 bases between the two ends. The CDR3 has 16 amino acids. The CDR3, as DNA: TGCGCCAGCAGCCAAGATCCGGGGACCGACTCCTACGAGCAGTACTTC. Translated, it gives CASSQDPGTDSYEQYF.

In its sample, this clone was seen once. At the DNA level, this CDR3 is encoded by other sequences in the same sample as well. The J gene is TRBJ2-5, the V gene TRBV7-2; tentative D call: TRBD2 (5 bases). V lost 3 bases and J 2 bases, leaving 7 bases between the germline ends. The CDR3 is 13 residues long. CDR1 and CDR2 (germline): SGHTA, FQGNSA. The CDR3 region is CASSFRGQETQYF. The CDR3 DNA follows: TGTGCCAGCAGCTTTCGGGGACAAGAGACCCAGTACTTC.

A note on this clone: This specimen includes other DNA sequences encoding the same CDR3. The chain is built from TRBV2 and TRBJ1-2, with D hard to call. Trimming pared 1 base from V and 3 bases from J, leaving 0 bases between. The germline CDR1 and CDR2 sequences are SNHLY and FYNNEI. The CDR3 covers 11 residues. The CDR3 DNA is TGTGCCAGCAGTGAAGACTATGGCTACACCTTC. Translating gives CASSEDYGYTF. Supplemented by reference TRBV2 and TRBJ1-2, the full variable domain reads EPEVTQTPSHQVTQMGQEVILRCVPISNHLYFYWYRQILGQKVEFLVSFYNNEISEKSEIFDDQFSVERPDGSNFTLKIRSTKLEDSAMYFCASSEDYGYTFGSGTRLTVV.